These 31 T cell receptor beta chains came from one sample sequenced in a study of post-analysis software for immune sequencing data. General study points: Patients had higher frequencies than controls of about five TRBV segments, including TRBV5-6, TRBV5-1 and TRBV20-1.

The TCR beta cDNA libraries contained unique molecular identifiers. Each CDR3 protein is one row after TCRdb ran MiXCR on the PCR reads. The sample carries about 680,000 distinct CDR3 sequences, 59% recorded once. These receptors have no identified antigens. Material: blood. The source is a girl aged 2 to 9 with multiple sclerosis.

The chain recombines TRBV12-3 or TRBV12-4 with TRBJ1-5; a possible D gene is TRBD1 (5 bases). The CDR3 sequence is 14 residues long. V lost 8 bases to trimming and J lost 3 bases, with 14 bases between them. CDR3 sequence reads: CASAGQANNQPQHF. CDR3 sequence (DNA): TGTGCCAGCGCGGGGCAGGCGAACAATCAGCCCCAGCATTTT.

The chain uses TRBV5-1 and TRBJ1-1; a possible D gene is TRBD1 (5 bases). The V gene's germline CDR1 is SGHRS and CDR2 YFSETQ. V lost 7 bases and J lost 1, with 17 bases in between. The CDR3 is made up of 15 amino acids. Here the CDR3 reads CASGEGAQKNTEAFF. In DNA form, the CDR3 reads TGCGCCAGCGGCGAAGGGGCACAAAAGAACACTGAAGCTTTCTTT.

This chain joins TRBV12-3 or TRBV12-4 and TRBJ2-1; the D gene is possibly TRBD2 (6 bases). This CDR3 has 12 amino acids. V was cut by 5 bases and J by 12 bases, with 14 bases left in between. In DNA form, the CDR3 reads TGTGCCAGCAGTCCCCTACTAGCAGGGCAGTTCTTC. Translating gives CASSPLLAGQFF.

This chain uses TRBV5-1 with TRBJ2-2; D might be TRBD2 (6 bases). This CDR3 comprises 13 residues. CDR1 SGHRS and CDR2 YFSETQ come from the germline V gene. Trimming cost V 7 bases and J 0 bases, with 7 bases left between them. The CDR3 region has the DNA TGCGCCAGCGGGACTTCGAACACCGGGGAGCTGTTTTTT. The encoded protein is CASGTSNTGELFF.

This sequence joins TRBV29-1 and TRBJ2-1, with 9 bases that match TRBD2. Germline-derived CDR1 and CDR2 are SQVTM and ANQGSEA. This CDR3 has 16 amino acids. Germline trimming cut 6 bases from V and 8 bases from J; bases unmatched to any gene: 17. The CDR3 DNA reads TGCAGCGTCCGGACGGGGGGCGCGGCGGGAGGGGATGAGCAGTTCTTC. It yields the protein CSVRTGGAAGGDEQFF.

The gene calls are TRBV29-1 and TRBJ2-5; 9 bases align to TRBD1. The CDR3 runs 14 residues. Per germline, CDR1 SQVTM and CDR2 ANQGSEA. V shed 0 bases and J 3 bases; nucleotides not matched to a gene: 2. The CDR3 here is CSVEDRTGEETQYF. DNA for the CDR3: TGCAGCGTTGAAGATCGGACAGGGGAAGAGACCCAGTACTTC.

This clonotype was counted a few times. The chain is built from TRBV27 and TRBJ2-7; TRBD2 is a possible D gene (5 bases). The CDR3 totals 16 residues. Germline values: CDR1 MNHEY, CDR2 SMNVEV (reference sequence). V lost 2 bases and J 1 base, leaving 15 bases between the germline ends. Written as DNA, the CDR3 is TGTGCCAGCAGTTTACCCAGCGGAAGGAGGTCCTACGAGCAGTACTTC. Translating gives CASSLPSGRRSYEQYF.

The chain combines TRBV7-6 with TRBJ2-1; D may correspond to TRBD1 or TRBD2 (5 bases each). The CDR3 runs 17 residues. Germline CDR1 and CDR2: SGHVS and FNYEAQ. V dropped 5 bases and J dropped 3 bases, with 20 bases sitting between them. In DNA form, the CDR3 reads TGTGCCAGCAGCGGGATGCCGTCAGGGAGTCGCTACAATGAGCAGTTCTTC. Translation gives CASSGMPSGSRYNEQFF. Full variable domain (missing parts from reference TRBV7-6 and TRBJ2-1): GAGVSQSPRYKVTKRGQDVALRCDPISGHVSLYWYRQALGQGPEFLTYFNYEAQQDKSGLPNDRFSAERPEGSISTLTIQRTEQRDSAMYRCASSGMPSGSRYNEQFFGPGTRLTVL.

The chain is built from TRBV12-3 or TRBV12-4 and TRBJ2-3; 13 bases agree with TRBD2. V shed 5 bases and J 4 bases; nucleotides not matched to a gene: 3. The CDR3 consists of 15 residues. The CDR3 bases are TGTGCCAGCAGTAAACTAGCGGGAGGGGCAGATACGCAGTATTTT. Amino acids: CASSKLAGGADTQYF.

On this clonotype itself: The junction shows a germline mismatch at one end, possibly a read error. The chain joins TRBV15 to TRBJ2-3; 8 bases are shared with TRBD2. This CDR3 spans 14 amino acids. Germline assignment: CDR1 LNHNV and CDR2 YYDKDF (reference sequence). The CDR3 here is CATSGEAGADTQYF. CDR3 coding DNA: TGTGCCACCAGCGGAGAAGCGGGAGCAGATACGCAGTATTTT. Drawing the rest from reference TRBV15 and TRBJ2-3, the complete variable domain is DAMVIQNPRYQVTQFGKPVTLSCSQTLNHNVMYWYQQKSSQAPKLLFHYYDKDFNNEADTPDNFQSRRPNTSFCFLDIRSPGLGDTAMYLCATSGEAGADTQYFGPGTRLTVL.

This rearrangement joins TRBV9 to TRBJ2-1, with D possibly being TRBD1 (5 bases). Looked up from germline, CDR1 is SGDLS and CDR2 is YYNGEE. CDR3 length: 15 amino acids. V gave up 0 bases and J gave up 7 bases, with 14 bases separating them. CDR3 bases: TGTGCCAGCAGCGTAGACCCGACAGTTGGGAATGAGCAGTTCTTC. It specifies CASSVDPTVGNEQFF.

The V call is TRBV9, the J call TRBJ2-4; 9 bases match TRBD1. Germline trimming cut 3 bases from V and 13 bases from J; bases unmatched to any gene: 11. The CDR3 length is 14 residues. In germline, CDR1 is SGDLS, CDR2 YYNGEE. The chain's CDR3 is CASSAGQGSFWQYF. CDR3 DNA sequence: TGTGCCAGCAGCGCCGGACAGGGGTCCTTTTGGCAGTACTTC. The full variable domain, with the rest looked up from reference TRBV9 and TRBJ2-4, is DSGVTQTPKHLITATGQRVTLRCSPRSGDLSVYWYQQSLDQGLQFLIQYYNGEERAKGNILERFSAQQFPDLHSELNLSSLELGDSALYFCASSAGQGSFWQYFGAGTRLSVL.

The chain couples TRBV7-2 to TRBJ2-5; D possibly corresponds to TRBD1 (7 bases). Germline V gene lookup returns CDR1 SGHTA and CDR2 FQGNSA. This CDR3 is built from 16 residues. The ends were cut back, 1 base at V and 5 bases at J, with 17 bases in the middle. CDR3: CASSLEGGQATETQYF. The CDR3 coding sequence is TGTGCCAGCAGCTTAGAGGGAGGACAGGCGACGGAGACCCAGTACTTC.

The sample holds a few counts of this clonotype. The chain recombines TRBV4-2 with TRBJ2-1, with D possibly TRBD2 on 6 matching bases. Germline values: CDR1 LGHNA, CDR2 YNFKEQ. V lost 0 bases and J 3 bases, leaving 12 bases between the germline ends. This CDR3 contains 16 residues. The CDR3: CASSQELAEGYNEQFF. The CDR3 nucleotides read TGTGCCAGCAGCCAAGAGTTAGCGGAGGGCTACAATGAGCAGTTCTTC.

The chain couples TRBV11-2 to TRBJ2-3; TRBD1 aligns across 9 bases. CDR3 length: 17 residues. Germline V gene data show CDR1 as SGHAT and CDR2 as FQNNGV. V lost 0 bases and J lost 2; bases outside the gene matches: 6. The CDR3: CASSLDDRGANTDTQYF. CDR3 in DNA: TGTGCCAGCAGCTTAGACGACAGGGGGGCGAACACAGATACGCAGTATTTT.

CDR3 region: CASRLNPVNEQFF. The DNA for the CDR3 is TGTGCCAGCAGACTTAACCCGGTGAATGAGCAGTTCTTC. This chain connects TRBV11-3 to TRBJ2-1; the D is unclear. The CDR3 is 13 amino acids. CDR1 is SGHNT and CDR2 is YENEEA in the germline V gene. Trimming stripped 6 bases from V and 7 bases from J, with 13 bases between.

The V and J genes are TRBV4-3 and TRBJ2-1; the match to TRBD2 covers 9 bases. Germline lookup yields CDR1 LGHNA and CDR2 YSLEER. With V trimmed by 0 bases and J by 2 bases, 2 bases remained unmatched. This CDR3 spans 16 amino acids. CDR3 sequence reads: CASSQELAGPYNEQFF. As DNA, the CDR3 is TGCGCCAGCAGCCAAGAACTAGCGGGTCCCTACAATGAGCAGTTCTTC.

The chain has TRBV7-2 and TRBJ2-5, with 7 positions matching TRBD1. With 9 bases clipped from V and 0 bases from J, the junction kept 7 bases outside the gene matches. CDR1 and CDR2 from the germline V gene are SGHTA and FQGNSA. The CDR3 length is 14 residues. DNA for the CDR3: TGTGCCAGTACGACAGGGCCTCACCAAGAGACCCAGTACTTC. Protein: CASTTGPHQETQYF.

In its sample, this clonotype was seen a few times. The chain links TRBV12-3 or TRBV12-4 to TRBJ1-4; a possible D gene is TRBD1 (5 bases). The CDR3 consists of 13 residues. Trimming cost V 2 bases and J 8 bases, with 9 bases left between them. In DNA form, the CDR3 reads TGTGCCAGCAGTTTATGGGGGGACGAAAAACTGTTTTTT. Its protein is CASSLWGDEKLFF.

The J gene is TRBJ1-1, the V gene TRBV12-3 or TRBV12-4, with D perhaps TRBD1 (5 bases). The germline V and J ends were trimmed by 6 bases and 11 bases, with 19 bases remaining between them. There are 13 residues in the CDR3. CDR3 in amino acids: CASRTPGLPRAFF. In DNA form, the CDR3 reads TGTGCCAGCAGGACCCCAGGGCTTCCCCGGGCTTTCTTT.

As to this clonotype: This may come from a read error, since a much larger clone is one base off. The rearrangement links TRBV6-4 to TRBJ2-3; D possibly uses TRBD1 or TRBD2 (5 bases each). V was trimmed by 6 bases and J by 3 bases, leaving 13 bases between them. The CDR3 loop spans 14 amino acids. Germline CDR1 is MRHNA and CDR2 is SNTAGT. CDR3 coding DNA: TGTGCCAGCAGCCGGGACGGCGATACAGATACGCAGTATTTT. Protein: CASSRDGDTDTQYF.

As DNA, the CDR3 is TGTGCCTGGAGTACCCCGGGACAGGGGCATGGCTACACCTTC. Residues: CAWSTPGQGHGYTF. The chain combines TRBV30 with TRBJ1-2; 10 positions match TRBD1. Germline CDR1 is GTSNPN and CDR2 is SVGIG (reference sequence). The CDR3 covers 14 residues. The V segment lost 2 bases and the J segment 6 bases; nucleotides outside the gene matches: 6.

The chain is built from TRBV4-2 and TRBJ2-3; D is possibly TRBD1 or TRBD2 (6 bases each). Trimming left V 1 base short and J 3 bases short, with 14 bases between. The CDR3 is made up of 16 amino acids. The germline gives CDR1 LGHNA, CDR2 YNFKEQ. The CDR3 bases are TGTGCCAGCAGCCAAGGAGAGGGGGGTGAAACAGATACGCAGTATTTT. Translation: CASSQGEGGETDTQYF.

The chain joins TRBV7-9 to TRBJ2-1, with a possible D match to TRBD2 (5 bases). CDR3 length equals 15 residues. Trimming removed 0 bases at V and 10 bases at J, with 16 bases between. Germline assignment: CDR1 SEHNR and CDR2 FQNEAQ (reference sequence). CDR3 loop: CASSLAALTLGEQFF. DNA for the CDR3: TGTGCCAGCAGCTTAGCGGCCCTGACACTAGGGGAGCAGTTCTTC.

This chain joins TRBV12-3 or TRBV12-4 and TRBJ2-1; 9 nucleotides align to TRBD1. The J segment lost 10 bases and the V segment lost 7 bases, leaving 8 bases of the junction unmatched. This CDR3 has 13 residues. The CDR3 spells CASTRDRAQEQFF. The CDR3 DNA reads as TGTGCCAGCACCCGGGACAGGGCACAGGAGCAGTTCTTC.

The chain combines TRBV4-1 with TRBJ2-1, with 10 positions matching TRBD2. The CDR3 consists of 15 residues. The V segment lost 3 bases and the J segment 6 bases; nucleotides outside the gene matches: 5. CDR1 is MGHRA and CDR2 is YSYEKL in the germline V gene. The CDR3, as DNA: TGCGCCAGCAGCCACATAGCGGGGGGCCCCAATGAGCAGTTCTTC. Amino acids: CASSHIAGGPNEQFF.

The chain recombines TRBV5-1 with TRBJ2-1; 7 nucleotides match TRBD1. The CDR3 sequence is 12 residues long. The J segment lost 9 bases and the V segment lost 5 bases, leaving 5 bases of the junction unmatched. Per germline, CDR1 SGHRS and CDR2 YFSETQ. The CDR3 region has the DNA TGCGCCAGCAGTATGGACAGGAGTGAGCAGTTCTTC. It yields the protein CASSMDRSEQFF.

This clonotype occurred once. Relative to the germline gene, one junction end is altered; a read error may explain this. The chain uses TRBV6-6 and TRBJ1-2; 7 bases are shared with TRBD1. Germline V CDR1 and CDR2: MNHNY, SVGAGI (reference sequence). This CDR3 spans 15 amino acids. The CDR3 DNA follows: TGTGCCAGCAACCCAGGGGGGGCAACAAACTATAGCTACACCTTC. This encodes CASNPGGATNYSYTF.

V is TRBV4-1 and J is TRBJ2-7; D could derive from TRBD1 or TRBD2 (5 bases each). This CDR3 has 17 amino acids. Germline CDR1 reads MGHRA; CDR2 reads YSYEKL. Trimming removed 0 bases at V and 0 bases at J, with 15 bases between. The CDR3 loop reads CASSQDWGTEASYEQYF. The CDR3 DNA follows: TGCGCCAGCAGCCAAGATTGGGGGACGGAAGCCTCCTACGAGCAGTACTTC.

This clonotype is a singleton in its sample. The J gene is TRBJ2-1, the V gene TRBV7-2; possible D gene TRBD2, 7 bases. The ends were cut back, 2 bases at V and 8 bases at J, with 19 bases in the middle. The germline V gene encodes CDR1 SGHTA and CDR2 FQGNSA. The CDR3 has 16 residues. This CDR3 is CASSLIGRGAWDEQFF. The CDR3 bases are TGTGCCAGCAGCTTAATTGGACGGGGGGCGTGGGATGAGCAGTTCTTC.

This clonotype was picked up a small number of times. The chain has TRBV20-1 and TRBJ2-3; D uncertain. V dropped 0 bases and J dropped 3 bases, with 10 bases sitting between them. Germline V CDR1 and CDR2: DFQATT, SNEGSKA (reference sequence). The CDR3 spans 14 residues. CDR3 nucleotide sequence: TGCAGTGCTAGAGAGGCAAGACCTACAGATACGCAGTATTTT. It encodes CSAREARPTDTQYF.